Listed here are 6 T cell receptor beta chains from one sample, sequenced in a study of tumor and adjacent non-tumor tissue in lung cancer. No cell sorting was done before RNA was extracted from the tissue. TCRbeta libraries were built with three rounds of nested PCR, modified from ARM-PCR. TCRdb re-called the multiplex PCR reads through MiXCR, storing one row per CDR3 protein. This sample yields 70,000 to 90,000 distinct CDR3 sequences, of which about three quarters are seen a single time; roughly 12% belongs to the top ten. Sequenced material: lung tumor tissue. These receptors were obtained from a woman aged 45-59 years with non-small cell lung cancer.

On this clonotype: One junction end disagrees with the germline gene, perhaps due to a read error. CDR3 loop: CASSQEARHSYKQYF. The CDR3, as DNA: TGCGCCAGCAGCCAAGAGGCTCGGCATTCCTACAAGCAGTACTTC. The chain recombines TRBV4-1 with TRBJ2-7; D is ambiguous. The CDR3 spans 15 residues. Germline values: CDR1 MGHRA, CDR2 YSYEKL.

The rearrangement joins TRBV11-2 to TRBJ2-5; possible D gene TRBD2, 5 bases. From germline, CDR1 is SGHAT and CDR2 FQNNGV. Trimming pared 7 bases from V and 1 base from J, leaving 16 bases between. The CDR3 is 15 amino acids. For the CDR3, the DNA is TGTGCCAGCATCCCCGAGGCGGGCGTCCAAGAGACCCAGTACTTC. It yields the protein CASIPEAGVQETQYF.

The CDR3 loop is CSVASGGQRNEQFF. DNA for the CDR3: TGCAGCGTTGCTTCGGGGGGCCAGAGGAATGAGCAGTTCTTC. The chain combines TRBV29-1 with TRBJ2-1; maybe TRBD2 (7 bases). The germline CDR1 and CDR2 sequences are SQVTM and ANQGSEA. V was cut by 4 bases and J by 7 bases, with 17 bases left in between. CDR3 length: 14 amino acids.

This clonotype was recorded at least ten times. This chain links TRBV20-1 with TRBJ2-2; perhaps D is TRBD1 or TRBD2 (7 bases each). V was pared by 3 bases and J by 5 bases, with 13 bases between. CDR3 length: 14 residues. Germline V gives CDR1 DFQATT, CDR2 SNEGSKA (reference sequence). The CDR3 sequence: CSASRGGPTGELFF. DNA for the CDR3: TGCAGTGCTAGCAGGGGGGGGCCTACCGGGGAGCTGTTTTTT.

This chain uses TRBV6-6 with TRBJ1-4, with a possible D match to TRBD1 (5 bases). CDR3 size: 18 residues. Trimming removed 10 bases from V and 4 bases from J, with 28 bases in between. Germline lookup yields CDR1 MNHNY and CDR2 SVGAGI (reference sequence). The CDR3 spells CANNYPRPQTEFNEKLFF. The DNA of the CDR3 is TGTGCCAACAATTACCCCCGGCCGCAGACAGAATTTAATGAAAAACTGTTTTTT.

A note on this clonotype: The junction departs from germline at one end; a sequencing error may be responsible. The chain carries TRBV6-1 and TRBJ2-3; D ambiguous. Germline CDR1 and CDR2: MNHNS and SASEGT. The CDR3 runs 16 residues. The CDR3 DNA is TGTGCCAGCAATGAAGGAGCAGCACTCCCCACAGATACGCAGTATTTT. Its protein is CASNEGAALPTDTQYF.